The 14 T cell receptor beta chains below all came from one sample that was sequenced in a study of vaccination and CD4 T cells after COVID-19. Regarding treatment: roughly 10-day PBMC culture with coronavirus spike peptide pools or control peptides (ViraFEST assay). The antigens for these receptors are not known. Cultured CD4+ T cells had their DNA profiled by the Oncomine TCR Beta short-read assay. Using its own MiXCR run on the PCR reads, TCRdb lists one record per CDR3 protein. The sample includes roughly 15,000 distinct CDR3 sequences, around 48% seen only once; the top ten take around 14%. The source material was CD4+ T cells from blood, cultured in vitro. These receptors were taken from a human donor who had recovered from COVID-19.

This clonotype was detected only a few times. The J gene is TRBJ1-4, the V gene TRBV7-9; TRBD1 is a possible D gene (5 bases). The CDR3 extends over 14 amino acids. Germline V CDR1 and CDR2: SEHNR, FQNEAQ (reference sequence). Trimming left V 1 base short and J 5 bases short, with 8 bases between. This CDR3 is CASSLGGGNEKLFF. DNA of the CDR3: TGTGCCAGCAGCTTAGGTGGGGGGAATGAAAAACTGTTTTTT.

The chain joins TRBV7-2 to TRBJ2-3; 10 bases fit TRBD2. Germline V gene lookup returns CDR1 SGHTA and CDR2 FQGNSA. There are 15 residues in the CDR3. Losses at the gene ends were 5 bases for V and 5 bases for J; bases not matched to a gene: 7. CDR3 sequence: CASSLSGGAIDTQYF. In DNA, the CDR3 is TGTGCCAGCAGCCTGAGCGGGGGGGCTATAGATACGCAGTATTTT.

This clonotype was seen only a few times. CDR3 in DNA: TGTGCCAGCAGCTTAACGTACCGGACTGAAGCTTTCTTT. It specifies CASSLTYRTEAFF. The chain combines TRBV7-3 with TRBJ1-1; D ambiguous. Trimming removed 0 bases at V and 5 bases at J, with 7 bases between. The CDR3 contains 13 residues. Germline CDR1 reads SGHTA; CDR2 reads FQGTGA.

DNA for the CDR3: TGCAGTGCTAGACCGGCGCTGACCCAAGAGACCCAGTACTTC. Residues: CSARPALTQETQYF. The V gene is TRBV20-1, the J gene TRBJ2-5; D remains unclear. With 2 bases removed from V and 1 base from J, the gap between germline ends came to 11 bases. The germline V gene encodes CDR1 DFQATT and CDR2 SNEGSKA (reference sequence). The CDR3 has 14 amino acids.

This clonotype was seen a handful of times. The chain has TRBV20-1 and TRBJ2-7; 7 nucleotides align to TRBD1. This CDR3 comprises 12 residues. In germline, CDR1 is DFQATT, CDR2 SNEGSKA (reference sequence). V gave up 6 bases and J gave up 4 bases; unmatched junction bases: 6. CDR3 DNA: TGCAGTGCCGAAGACAGGGAATACGAGCAGTACTTC. Protein sequence: CSAEDREYEQYF.

The rearrangement uses TRBV7-2 and TRBJ2-3; D assignment may be TRBD1 or TRBD2 (5 bases each). The CDR3 has 15 amino acids. CDR1 and CDR2 from the germline V gene are SGHTA and FQGNSA. V shed 3 bases and J shed 2 bases, with 12 bases lying between them. The CDR3 spells CASSFSGANTDTQYF. CDR3 bases: TGTGCCAGCAGCTTTTCCGGGGCGAACACAGATACGCAGTATTTT. Full variable domain (outside the CDR3, taken from reference TRBV7-2 and TRBJ2-3): GAGVSQSPSNKVTEKGKDVELRCDPISGHTALYWYRQSLGQGLEFLIYFQGNSAPDKSGLPSDRFSAERTGGSVSTLTIQRTQQEDSAVYLCASSFSGANTDTQYFGPGTRLTVL.

J is TRBJ1-6 and V is TRBV2; D possibly corresponds to TRBD1 (5 bases). The CDR3 has 14 amino acids. V lost 7 bases, J lost 6 bases, and 13 bases lay in between. The germline V gene encodes CDR1 SNHLY and CDR2 FYNNEI. CDR3 DNA: TGTGCCAGCAAAGGAGGGACGGGTAATTCACCCCTCCACTTT. As protein: CASKGGTGNSPLHF.

The V call is TRBV4-2, the J call TRBJ2-5; perhaps TRBD2 as D (7 bases). Trimming took off 0 bases at V and 5 bases at J, with 16 bases between the two ends. This CDR3 is built from 16 residues. Germline V gene lookup returns CDR1 LGHNA and CDR2 YNFKEQ. CDR3 residues: CASSQERSGGRETQYF. CDR3 nucleotide sequence: TGTGCCAGCAGCCAAGAAAGGTCCGGGGGGCGGGAGACCCAGTACTTC.

The chain couples TRBV24-1 to TRBJ1-1; 7 nucleotides match TRBD1. The CDR3 has 17 amino acids. Per germline, CDR1 KGHDR and CDR2 SFDVKD. J lost 3 bases, V lost 4 bases, and 13 bases had no gene match. The CDR3 bases are TGTGCCACCAGTGACCGTAACCAGGGGGGGGTGGACACTGAAGCTTTCTTT. Amino acid sequence: CATSDRNQGGVDTEAFF.

The chain couples TRBV18 to TRBJ1-2; 11 bases line up with TRBD1. CDR1 KGHSH and CDR2 LQKENI come from the germline V gene. Unmatched junction bases numbered 7, after V lost 3 bases and J lost 4 bases. The CDR3 spans 16 residues. The CDR3 DNA follows: TGTGCCAGCTCACCGGGACAGGGGGTCACCGGCTATGGCTACACCTTC. Translation gives CASSPGQGVTGYGYTF.

V gene TRBV6-2 or TRBV6-3 combines with J gene TRBJ1-2, with D unclear. Trimming left V 6 bases short and J 5 bases short, with 19 bases between. CDR1 and CDR2 from the germline V gene are MNHEY and SVGEGT. This CDR3 has 15 amino acids. DNA for the CDR3: TGTGCCAGCAGCCTGCGGAACAGTGGAATTTATGGCTACACCTTC. Encoded protein: CASSLRNSGIYGYTF.

This sequence joins TRBV18 and TRBJ2-2; tentative D call: TRBD2 (6 bases). CDR1 and CDR2 from the germline V gene are KGHSH and LQKENI. Trimming pared 5 bases from V and 4 bases from J, leaving 8 bases between. The CDR3 covers 13 residues. As DNA, the CDR3 is TGTGCCAGCTCATCGGAGGGCACCGGGGAGCTGTTTTTT. Encoded protein: CASSSEGTGELFF.

The chain carries TRBV12-5 and TRBJ2-7; 7 bases match TRBD1. V was clipped by 0 bases and J by 4 bases; unmatched bases: 9. Germline V lookup: CDR1 LGHNT, CDR2 FRNRAP. This CDR3 has 16 amino acids. This CDR3 is CASGLVRGGAGYEQYF. The DNA of the CDR3 is TGTGCTAGTGGTTTGGTACGAGGGGGCGCCGGTTACGAGCAGTACTTC.

In its sample, this clonotype was seen a few times. The J gene is TRBJ1-2, the V gene TRBV12-3 or TRBV12-4; D call uncertain. This CDR3 is 14 amino acids long. The V end was cut by 5 bases, the J end by 1 base, with 11 bases between. CDR3 region: CASSLMGVNYGYTF. CDR3 in DNA: TGTGCCAGCAGTCTCATGGGAGTTAACTATGGCTACACCTTC.